These 7 T cell receptor beta chains originate from one sample sequenced in a study of post-analysis software for immune sequencing data. Unique molecular identifiers featured in each of the TCR beta cDNA libraries. One entry per CDR3 protein, called by TCRdb with MiXCR from the PCR reads. The table shows hundreds of thousands of distinct CDR3 sequences, with 25% to 30% occurring only once. Study-wide findings and caveats: About five TRBV segments (TRBV5-6, TRBV5-1 and TRBV20-1 among them) occurred more frequently in patients than in controls.

Which antigens these TCRs recognize remains unknown. What was sequenced was blood. The source is a girl aged 5 to 17 with multiple sclerosis.

The genes are TRBV5-4 and TRBJ1-1; D is unresolved. V was pared by 0 bases and J by 5 bases, with 11 bases between. The CDR3 sequence is 14 residues long. CDR1 and CDR2 from the germline V gene are SGHNT and YYREEE (reference sequence). The CDR3 reads CASSLASLSTEAFF. In DNA, the CDR3 is TGTGCCAGCAGCTTGGCGTCCCTGAGTACTGAAGCTTTCTTT.

The genes are TRBV7-2 and TRBJ2-3, with 8 bases aligning to TRBD2. The CDR3 is 14 amino acids. The trim removed 3 bases at V and 8 bases at J, leaving 7 bases unmatched. Germline CDR1 SGHTA, CDR2 FQGNSA. The CDR3 here is CASSFGGAEVTQYF. Written as DNA, the CDR3 is TGTGCCAGCAGCTTCGGGGGGGCCGAGGTTACGCAGTATTTT. The full variable domain, with the rest looked up from reference TRBV7-2 and TRBJ2-3, is GAGVSQSPSNKVTEKGKDVELRCDPISGHTALYWYRQSLGQGLEFLIYFQGNSAPDKSGLPSDRFSAERTGGSVSTLTIQRTQQEDSAVYLCASSFGGAEVTQYFGPGTRLTVL.

The chain recombines TRBV5-6 with TRBJ1-4, with 7 positions matching TRBD1. V gave up 0 bases and J gave up 0 bases; unmatched junction bases: 8. Germline V gene sequence: CDR1 SGHDT, CDR2 YYEEEE. The length of the CDR3 is 18 residues. The CDR3 here is CASSLALVDRSTNEKLFF. The CDR3 DNA follows: TGTGCCAGCAGCTTGGCCCTTGTGGACAGGTCAACTAATGAAAAACTGTTTTTT.

Of note for this clonotype: Germline is not matched at one junction end, which may reflect a read error. V usage is TRBV6-5 and J usage is TRBJ2-1; 10 bases fit TRBD2. Germline V gives CDR1 MNHEY, CDR2 SVGAGI. This CDR3 region has 20 residues. The CDR3 coding sequence is TGTGCCAGCAGTCTCGAACTACGACGGAGCAAGCGGGAGGGGTACAGTGAGCAGTTCTTC. Translating gives CASSLELRRSKREGYSEQFF.

Only a few counts were recorded for this clonotype. J is TRBJ2-1 and V is TRBV5-5, with TRBD2 matching over 10 bases. Germline trimming cut 5 bases from V and 2 bases from J; bases unmatched to any gene: 10. The CDR3 is 17 residues long. The germline gives CDR1 SGHKS, CDR2 YYEKEE (reference sequence). The CDR3 reads CASSSFSGRRPYNEQFF. The CDR3 region has the DNA TGTGCCAGCAGTAGTTTTAGCGGGAGGCGCCCCTACAATGAGCAGTTCTTC.

This clonotype was picked up a small number of times. V and J are TRBV7-2 and TRBJ2-2, with no clear D. The ends were cut back, 11 bases at V and 8 bases at J, with 18 bases in the middle. The CDR3 has 13 residues. Germline CDR1 SGHTA, CDR2 FQGNSA. The CDR3 coding sequence is TGTGCCTCCAGCTTAGTCGGTCCTGGGGAGCTGTTTTTT. This sequence encodes CASSLVGPGELFF. The variable domain in full, with the rest retrieved from reference TRBV7-2 and TRBJ2-2, is GAGVSQSPSNKVTEKGKDVELRCDPISGHTALYWYRQSLGQGLEFLIYFQGNSAPDKSGLPSDRFSAERTGGSVSTLTIQRTQQEDSAVYLCASSLVGPGELFFGEGSRLTVL.

The CDR3 here is CASSLDGSRHNEQFF. DNA of the CDR3: TGTGCCAGCAGCTTAGACGGGAGCAGGCACAATGAGCAGTTCTTC. V is TRBV7-2 and J is TRBJ2-1, with a weak D call TRBD2 (6 bases). This CDR3 is built from 15 residues. Trimming cost V 1 base and J 5 bases, with 12 bases left between them. Germline V gene lookup returns CDR1 SGHTA and CDR2 FQGNSA.